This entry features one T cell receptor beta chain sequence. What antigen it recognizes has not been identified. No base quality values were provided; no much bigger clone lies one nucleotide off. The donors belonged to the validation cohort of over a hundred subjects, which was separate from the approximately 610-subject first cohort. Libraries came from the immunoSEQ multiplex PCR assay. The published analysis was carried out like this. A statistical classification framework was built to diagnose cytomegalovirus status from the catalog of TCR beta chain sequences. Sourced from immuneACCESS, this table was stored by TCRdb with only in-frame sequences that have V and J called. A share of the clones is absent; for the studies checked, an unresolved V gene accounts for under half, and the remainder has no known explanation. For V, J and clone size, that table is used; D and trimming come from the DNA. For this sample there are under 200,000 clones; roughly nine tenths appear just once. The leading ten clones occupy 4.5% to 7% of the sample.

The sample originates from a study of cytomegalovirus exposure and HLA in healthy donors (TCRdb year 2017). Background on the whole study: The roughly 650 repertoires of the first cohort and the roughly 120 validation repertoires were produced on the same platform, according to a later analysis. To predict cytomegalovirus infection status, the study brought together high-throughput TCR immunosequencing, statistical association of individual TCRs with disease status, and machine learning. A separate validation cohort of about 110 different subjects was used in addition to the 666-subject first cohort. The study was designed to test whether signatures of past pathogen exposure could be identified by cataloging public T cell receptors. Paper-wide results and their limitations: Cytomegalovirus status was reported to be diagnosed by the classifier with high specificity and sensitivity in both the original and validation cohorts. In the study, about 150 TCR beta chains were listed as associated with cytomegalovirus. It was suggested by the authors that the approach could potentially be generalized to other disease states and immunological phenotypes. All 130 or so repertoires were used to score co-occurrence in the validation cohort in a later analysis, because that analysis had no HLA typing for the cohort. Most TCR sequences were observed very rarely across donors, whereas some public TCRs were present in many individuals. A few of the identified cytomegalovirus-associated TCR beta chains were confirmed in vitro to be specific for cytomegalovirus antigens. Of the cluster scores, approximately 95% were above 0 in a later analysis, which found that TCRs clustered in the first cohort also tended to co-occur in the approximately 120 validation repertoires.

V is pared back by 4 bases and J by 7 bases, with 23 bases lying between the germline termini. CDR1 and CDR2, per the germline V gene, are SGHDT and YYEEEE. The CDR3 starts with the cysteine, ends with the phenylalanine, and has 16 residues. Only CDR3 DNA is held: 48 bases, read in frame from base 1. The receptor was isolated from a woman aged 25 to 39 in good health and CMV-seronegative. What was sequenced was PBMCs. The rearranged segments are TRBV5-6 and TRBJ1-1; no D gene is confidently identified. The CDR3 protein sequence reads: CASSPPFYPDTHEAFF. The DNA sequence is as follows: TGTGCCAGCAGCCCGCCTTTTTACCCCGACACGCATGAAGCTTTCTTT.